This TCR beta chain was retrieved from a study of blood T cells in healthy people across ages (dated by TCRdb to the mid-2010s). In the study overall: In model experiments, template switching captured roughly one uniquely barcoded TCR beta cDNA molecule for every two T cells. The study measured age-related changes in TCR beta repertoire diversity using deep sequencing normalized with unique cDNA molecular identifiers. Four age groups were formed from the donors: young (average around 15 years), middle-aged (more than 35), aged (under 70) and long-lived (around 80). To avoid experimental bias, donors of different ages were spread randomly across the sequencing lanes. For two donors (one aged 18 to 30 and one aged 80 or older), the study analyzed two additional independent replicas of 1 million unique cDNA reads from the same blood draw. General conclusions and limits of the study: Because donor CMV infection status was unknown, age-related changes in expanded clonotypes were potentially confounded. Observed TCR beta diversity per million T cells fell roughly linearly with age, and a significant reduction was already apparent by age roughly 40. Estimates of total diversity from one million sequenced T cells were regarded as lower bounds and underestimates. Observed TCR beta diversity correlated strongly with the percentage of naive T cells measured by flow cytometry. Conclusive comparison of naive and antigen-experienced compartments was prevented by the profiling of bulk unsorted PBMCs. Compared with the aged group, the long-lived group had more naive CD4+ T cells, fewer expanded clones and increased TCR diversity, a pattern suggesting age selection.

Receptor libraries were prepared by 5' RACE. Sequencing took place on an Illumina HiSeq 2500. A second PCR of roughly 6 to 11 cycles was run with a J-beta primer mix and a sample-barcoded 5' primer. A template-switch 5' adaptor carrying 12 random nucleotides introduced a unique molecular identifier onto each TCR beta cDNA molecule. Each sample yielded at least 2.5 million CDR3-containing paired-end reads. First-strand cDNA synthesis was performed from all RNA using the Mint cDNA synthesis kit, with priming by a TRBC-specific oligonucleotide. Following uracil-DNA glycosylase treatment, all cDNA underwent a first 18-cycle PCR with the universal primers M1SS and BC2_uni_R. As for the original processing: Each sample was normalized by randomly selecting 1 million high-quality reads, each carrying a distinct molecular identifier. Instead of being binned into consensus sequences, reads with shared molecular identifiers were discarded. MiTCR, with a Q25 quality threshold and the strictest error-elimination algorithm, was used for CDR3 identification, clonotype clustering and error correction. Lower-bound total TCR beta diversity was estimated with a nonparametric unseen species model using Euler transformation. Using fastp at Q25 and MiXCR, TCRdb reprocessed the public reads and kept productive beta chains. Records with the same CDR3 protein are collapsed into one entry carrying the most frequent genes and DNA. TCRdb's processing, not the authors' own work, is the source of the V and J calls. The sample records 1.5 million or so distinct CDR3 sequences, around 39% of which are singletons. The top ten hold approximately 7.9% of the sample.

Including the terminal cysteine and phenylalanine, the CDR3 comprises 16 residues. Only CDR3 DNA remains: 48 bases, in frame from the first base. Sequences MDHEN (CDR1) and SYDVKM (CDR2) are obtained from the germline V gene. Trimmed from V: 2 bases; trimmed from J: 3 bases; junction bases lacking a gene match: 8. Systemically healthy Caucasian individuals from Russia, approximately 39 in total and aged roughly 6 to 100 years, were included as donors. Around 9.9 milliliters of peripheral blood were collected from each donor into EDTA-treated Vacutainer tubes. PBMCs were isolated by Ficoll-Paque density-gradient centrifugation, with at least 6.5 million obtained per sample. Total RNA, at least 5 micrograms per sample, was extracted from PBMCs with Trizol reagent. Naive CD45RAhigh/CD27high T cell percentages were measured by flow cytometry on a PBMC aliquot from every donor. As to this clonotype: It has no known antigen specificity. One base away there is no much larger clone; base qualities are not given.

The TCR comes from a woman younger than 35 in good health. This sequence uses TRBV28 and TRBJ1-1, with 8 central nucleotides matching TRBD1. The sample consisted of blood. The DNA is TGTGCCAGCAGTTTAGGAGGGACAGGCGCCTACACTGAAGCTTTCTTT. It codes for CASSLGGTGAYTEAFF.